This is a list of T cell receptor beta chains from one sample in a study of cytomegalovirus exposure and HLA in healthy donors. This table comes from immunoSEQ multiplex PCR, and its TCRdb copy is limited to in-frame clones, with some not included. The repertoire holds about 160,000 clones, 81% seen once, with approximately 2.1% in the top ten. Sequences were obtained from PBMCs. These receptors were taken from a woman aged 18-29 years in good health and CMV-seronegative. Both conserved end residues are part of each CDR3. D genes are given only for firm matches. Clone sizes are given selectively: once, few, many, or a class where the clone is expanded.

cdr3_length d_call clone_size j_call v_call cdr3_nt cdr3_aa
15 . . TRBJ2-5 TRBV5-1 TGCGCCAGCAGCGCCGCCGGGATCAGTGGGGAGACCCAGTACTTC CASSAAGISGETQYF
13 . . TRBJ2-7 TRBV19 TGTGCCAGTAGTGTCGGGATTACCTACGAGCAGTACTTC CASSVGITYEQYF
15 TRBD1 . TRBJ2-3 TRBV5-1 TGCGCCAGCAGCCCGGGACAGGGTCGGACAGATACGCAGTATTTT CASSPGQGRTDTQYF
16 TRBD2 once TRBJ2-7 TRBV7-9 TGTGCCAGCAGCTTAGGCGGGTCTAGCGGGAGGCGGGAGCAGTACTTC CASSLGGSSGRREQYF
15 TRBD1 . TRBJ2-7 TRBV7-8 TGTGCCAGCAGCTTAGATTCGCGGACAGGGACCGAGCAGTACTTC CASSLDSRTGTEQYF
16 . . TRBJ2-5 TRBV27 TGTGCCAGCAGTCCACGCCGTATTGGCAGACAAGAGACCCAGTACTTC CASSPRRIGRQETQYF
19 TRBD2 few TRBJ2-1 TRBV4-2 TGTGCCAGCAGCCAACAACCTTCGGGACTAGCGGGGTCTAGGGATGAGCAGTTCTTC CASSQQPSGLAGSRDEQFF
15 TRBD1 . TRBJ1-6 TRBV7-3 TGTGCCAGCAGCTTAACGGGACAGTATAATTCACCCCTCCACTTT CASSLTGQYNSPLHF
13 . . TRBJ1-1 TRBV5-1 TGCGCCAGCAGCTTGGGGGCTCCGTCTGAAGCTTTCTTT CASSLGAPSEAFF
18 TRBD1 . TRBJ2-5 TRBV5-1 TGCGCCAGCAGCCTTTTTTACCCTTGGACAGGCTTTCACAAGACCCAGTACTTC CASSLFYPWTGFHKTQYF
13 . . TRBJ2-7 TRBV27 TGTGCCAGCAGTTTCACCTCGGGGTACGAGCAGTACTTC CASSFTSGYEQYF
13 TRBD1 . TRBJ1-2 TRBV18 TGTGCCAGCTCAGGGGACAGCATGTGGGGCTACACCTTC CASSGDSMWGYTF
18 TRBD2 . TRBJ2-7 TRBV4-1 TGCGCCAGCAGCCAAACCCCCCTAGCGGGGCTTAGCTCCTACGAGCAGTACTTC CASSQTPLAGLSSYEQYF
13 . . TRBJ1-2 TRBV7-2 TGTGCCAGCAGCTTAGCGGCAGGCTATGGCTACACCTTC CASSLAAGYGYTF
14 TRBD1 few TRBJ2-7 TRBV2 TGTGCCAGCAGTGTTTACTCAGGGGGCTCCGAGCAGTACTTC CASSVYSGGSEQYF
14 . once TRBJ1-1 TRBV19 TGTGCCAGTAGTAGCAGGAACATGAACACTGAAGCTTTCTTT CASSSRNMNTEAFF
15 . . TRBJ1-1 TRBV12-5 TGTGCTAGTGGTTTGGCGTTCGGGGTGAACACTGAAGCTTTCTTT CASGLAFGVNTEAFF
14 TRBD1 . TRBJ1-2 TRBV28 TGTGCCAGCAGTCCCGGGACAGGGACCTATGGCTACACCTTC CASSPGTGTYGYTF
15 . . TRBJ2-3 TRBV6-1 TGTGCCAGCAGTGTACTAGCAGGAGATCTGGATACGCAGTATTTT CASSVLAGDLDTQYF
14 . . TRBJ1-1 TRBV19 TGTGCCAGTAGTATCCCGACTGAGAACACTGAAGCTTTCTTT CASSIPTENTEAFF
13 TRBD1 few TRBJ1-2 TRBV10-2 TGCGCCAGCAGTCCGGGACAGCAGAATGGCTACACCTTC CASSPGQQNGYTF
17 . . TRBJ2-1 TRBV7-8 TGTGCCAGCAGCTTAAACCCCGCGGGGAATACCTACAATGAGCAGTTCTTC CASSLNPAGNTYNEQFF
13 . . TRBJ2-7 TRBV6-1 TGTGCCAGCAATGAAGTAGGAGACTACGAGCAGTACTTC CASNEVGDYEQYF
17 . . TRBJ1-2 TRBV7-9 TGTTCCAGCAGCTCATCATGGATGATTCGGGACATCTATGGCTACACCTTC CSSSSSWMIRDIYGYTF
19 . . TRBJ2-2 TRBV4-1 TGCGCCAGCAGCCAAGATCGCCCCCTGACGGACAGTTACACCGGGGAGCTGTTTTTT CASSQDRPLTDSYTGELFF
16 . few TRBJ1-2 TRBV7-9 TGTGCCAGCAGCTTAGGCCTGGGACAAGATAACTATGGCTACACCTTC CASSLGLGQDNYGYTF
15 TRBD2 . TRBJ2-3 TRBV7-9 TGTGCCAGCAGCTTAGAGCGGGGGGCCACAGATACGCAGTATTTT CASSLERGATDTQYF
19 TRBD1 . TRBJ2-7 TRBV9 TGTGCCAGCAGCGTAGGGTCGCGGCATGGCCCGACAGGGTTCTACGAGCAGTACTTC CASSVGSRHGPTGFYEQYF
15 TRBD2 . TRBJ2-2 TRBV5-1 TGCGCCAGCAGCCCGGGGGGGGAGAACACCGGGGAGCTGTTTTTT CASSPGGENTGELFF
16 TRBD1 . TRBJ1-5 TRBV7-9 TGTGCCAGCAGCTCCGGGACAGGCTCTATGCATCAGCCCCAGCATTTT CASSSGTGSMHQPQHF
16 TRBD1 . TRBJ1-3 TRBV7-2 TGTGCCAGCAGCTTAGACTCTACAGGGGTTGGAAACACCATATATTTT CASSLDSTGVGNTIYF
18 TRBD1 . TRBJ1-3 TRBV4-1 TGCGCCAGCAGCCAAGCTCGAAGACAGGGGCGCTCTGGAAACACCATATATTTT CASSQARRQGRSGNTIYF
15 TRBD1 . TRBJ2-7 TRBV27 TGTGCCAGCGGGAAAACAGACAGGGTACCCCTCGAGCAGTACTTC CASGKTDRVPLEQYF
11 . once TRBJ2-1 TRBV19 TGTGCCAGTAGTATCGGAGATGAGCAGTTCTTC CASSIGDEQFF
15 TRBD2 once TRBJ2-1 TRBV11-2 TGTGCCAGCAGCTTAGGTAGCGGGAGTTACAATGAGCAGTTCTTC CASSLGSGSYNEQFF
16 . once TRBJ1-3 TRBV9 TGTGCCAGCAGCGTAGGGCGGGACCTCCCTGGAAACACCATATATTTT CASSVGRDLPGNTIYF
15 TRBD2 . TRBJ2-7 TRBV7-9 TGTGCCAGCAGCTGGGGGGGATGGTGGGGCTACGAGCAGTACTTC CASSWGGWWGYEQYF
14 . . TRBJ2-7 TRBV6-1 TGTGCCAGCAGTGTAGGAGCTCAGGGTAGCGGGCAGTACTTC CASSVGAQGSGQYF
13 . few TRBJ1-1 TRBV30 TGTGCCTGGAGTGTACAAACAAACACTGAAGCTTTCTTT CAWSVQTNTEAFF
13 . . TRBJ2-7 TRBV11-2 TGTGCCAGCAGCTTATCTGTCGGCTACGAGCAGTACTTC CASSLSVGYEQYF
15 . . TRBJ1-1 TRBV10-3 TGTGCCAGCAGCCTGGCAGGGGCGTCAGACACTGAAGCTTTCTTT CASSLAGASDTEAFF
14 TRBD1 . TRBJ2-2 TRBV28 TGTGCCAGCGCCGGGACAGTAAACACCGGGGAGCTGTTTTTT CASAGTVNTGELFF
18 . . TRBJ2-3 TRBV4-1 TGCGCCAGCAGCCAAGAACCAATGCCAGGGTCTCGGACAGATACGCAGTATTTT CASSQEPMPGSRTDTQYF
14 . . TRBJ1-4 TRBV5-1 TGCGCCAGCAGCTTGGTCCCAGCTAATGAAAAACTGTTTTTT CASSLVPANEKLFF
16 TRBD1 . TRBJ2-2 TRBV6-6 TGTGCCGCCGTCGGGACAGGGGGGTTGAACACCGGGGAGCTGTTTTTT CAAVGTGGLNTGELFF
13 . . TRBJ2-1 TRBV2 TGTGCCAACAGTGCAACTACCAAGGATGAGCAGTTCTTC CANSATTKDEQFF
19 TRBD2 . TRBJ2-3 TRBV15 TGTGCCACCAGCAGAGATTCGGGACTAGCGGGGTCTAGCACAGATACGCAGTATTTT CATSRDSGLAGSSTDTQYF
14 . . TRBJ1-6 TRBV6-4 TGTGCCAGCAGTGAAGGCGGCCACAATTCACCCCTCCACTTT CASSEGGHNSPLHF
17 TRBD1 . TRBJ2-2 TRBV6-1 TGTGCCAGCAGTGAAGGGGACAGGGTTGCTAACACCGGGGAGCTGTTTTTT CASSEGDRVANTGELFF
15 TRBD1 once TRBJ1-2 TRBV19 TGTGCCAGTAGTATAGCCGCGACAGGGGTTCGCGGCTACACCTTC CASSIAATGVRGYTF
14 . . TRBJ1-6 TRBV9 TGTGCCAGCAGCGTAAATAATAATAATTCACCCCTCCACTTT CASSVNNNNSPLHF